Presented here are 6 T cell receptor beta chains from one specimen sequenced in a study of blood T cell repertoires in COVID-19. Assay: immunoSEQ multiplex PCR; the TCRdb copy retains only in-frame clones and omits some. Of approximately 180,000 clones in the sample, approximately 82% were seen once. The specimen sequenced was PBMCs or T cells enriched from blood (not recorded which). Source of these receptors: a woman aged 60-70 years with acute COVID-19.

J is TRBJ2-2 and V is TRBV28, with 8 bases aligning to TRBD1. Losses at the gene ends were 6 bases for V and 2 bases for J; bases not matched to a gene: 14. Germline lookup yields CDR1 MDHEN and CDR2 SYDVKM. This CDR3 spans 18 amino acids. The CDR3 is CASSPPPWTGTNTGELFF. The CDR3 region has the DNA TGTGCCAGCAGCCCACCCCCTTGGACAGGGACCAACACCGGGGAGCTGTTTTTT. Complete variable domain (other parts from reference TRBV28 and TRBJ2-2): DVKVTQSSRYLVKRTGEKVFLECVQDMDHENMFWYRQDPGLGLRLIYFSYDVKMKEKGDIPEGYSVSREKKERFSLILESASTNQTSMYLCASSPPPWTGTNTGELFFGEGSRLTVL.

J is TRBJ2-1 and V is TRBV24-1; 7 bases are a match to TRBD1. The CDR3 spans 15 residues. The germline V gene encodes CDR1 KGHDR and CDR2 SFDVKD. Trimming took 4 bases from V and 4 from J; bases not matched to a gene: 6. Here the CDR3 DNA reads TGTGCCACCAGTGACCCCAGACAGGGTTACAATGAGCAGTTCTTC. Protein product: CATSDPRQGYNEQFF.

The J gene is TRBJ1-5, the V gene TRBV19; no definite D call. V was trimmed by 8 bases and J by 3 bases, leaving 23 bases between them. The V gene's germline CDR1 is LNHDA and CDR2 SQIVND (reference sequence). CDR3 length: 17 residues. DNA of the CDR3: TGTGCCAGTCGGTATCTGAAGTCCGGCGGCGCCAATCAGCCCCAGCATTTT. Its translation: CASRYLKSGGANQPQHF. Complete variable domain (other parts from reference TRBV19 and TRBJ1-5): DGGITQSPKYLFRKEGQNVTLSCEQNLNHDAMYWYRQDPGQGLRLIYYSQIVNDFQKGDIAEGYSVSREKKESFPLTVTSAQKNPTAFYLCASRYLKSGGANQPQHFGDGTRLSIL.

The CDR3 loop is CASSTLRQGLVEKLFF. The CDR3 DNA reads as TGTGCCAGCAGCACCCTCAGACAGGGGTTGGTGGAAAAACTGTTTTTT. This sequence joins TRBV13 and TRBJ1-4; 8 bases fit TRBD1. Trimming took 5 bases from V and 8 from J; bases not matched to a gene: 13. This CDR3 is built from 16 residues. The V gene's germline CDR1 is PRHDT and CDR2 FYEKMQ (reference sequence).

The rearrangement uses TRBV11-2 and TRBJ1-1, with TRBD1 as a possible D gene (5 bases). From germline, CDR1 is SGHAT and CDR2 FQNNGV. The CDR3 is 14 residues long. The germline V and J ends were trimmed by 5 bases and 1 base, with 11 bases remaining between them. For the CDR3, the DNA is TGTGCCAGCAGCCCGGGACTTTCGAACACTGAAGCTTTCTTT. Translation: CASSPGLSNTEAFF.

The rearrangement joins TRBV7-8 to TRBJ1-2; the match to TRBD1 covers 12 bases. CDR3 length equals 15 residues. Germline-derived CDR1 and CDR2 are SGHVS and FQNEAQ. The J segment lost 7 bases and the V segment lost 5 bases, leaving 8 bases of the junction unmatched. The CDR3 nucleotides are TGTGCCAGCAGCGTGTCGGGACAGGGGGCGCTTGGCTACACCTTC. This codes for CASSVSGQGALGYTF.